This T cell receptor (beta chain) was identified in a study of T cells after yellow fever vaccination. MiXCR, applied by TCRdb to the 5' RACE reads, yields one record per CDR3 protein. The sample includes a few hundred thousand distinct CDR3 sequences, 6.2% of them seen just once. As regards this clonotype: Its antigen remains unidentified.

Per germline, CDR1 SEHNR and CDR2 FQNEAQ (reference sequence). The CDR3 is 13 residues long. The germline V and J ends were trimmed by 2 bases and 8 bases, with 7 bases remaining between them. Whole-study findings and limits: Peaking faster, on day 5 versus 15, the secondary response was nonetheless weaker. Highly abundant clonotypes carried over from the bulk population could end up in FACS-sorted repertoires as contaminants.

The clonotype originates from a man aged 25-45 years who received the YFV17D yellow fever vaccine. This specimen was PBMCs, taken 5 days after the yellow fever booster vaccination. This chain uses TRBV7-9 with TRBJ1-6; D gene uncertain. CDR3 in amino acids: CASSLTADSPLHF. For the CDR3, the DNA is TGTGCCAGCAGCTTAACCGCGGATTCACCCCTCCACTTT.